The sequence of this T cell receptor (beta chain) was determined in a study of blood T cell repertoires in COVID-19. At the level of the study: COVID-19 samples, acute and convalescent, were from the United States, Italy and Spain.

Original processing notes: Scientists estimated how many nucleated cells there were by amplifying reference gene primers. Clones were sequenced by immunoSEQ multiplex PCR, and TCRdb holds only the in-frame ones, with some missing. The V and J calls and the clone size are those of that table, but D and trimming were determined from the DNA. Counted here are 180,000 or so clones, roughly 85% occurring once; the ten biggest clones make up over 9.5%. The sample was peripheral blood. This TCR came from a human donor with active or convalescent COVID-19. The donor label of this sample is uncertain.

The CDR3 spells CASSLGQGGTDTQYF. CDR3 nucleotides: TGTGCCAGCAGCCTCGGACAGGGGGGCACAGATACGCAGTATTTT. The genes are TRBV13 and TRBJ2-3; 10 bases map to TRBD1. There are 15 residues in the CDR3. Germline loops: CDR1 PRHDT, CDR2 FYEKMQ (reference sequence). V shed 5 bases, J shed 1 base, and the junction held 3 bases outside the gene matches. Full variable domain (missing parts from reference TRBV13 and TRBJ2-3): AAGVIQSPRHLIKEKRETATLKCYPIPRHDTVYWYQQGPGQDPQFLISFYEKMQSDKGSIPDRFSAQQFSDYHSELNMSSLELGDSALYFCASSLGQGGTDTQYFGPGTRLTVL.